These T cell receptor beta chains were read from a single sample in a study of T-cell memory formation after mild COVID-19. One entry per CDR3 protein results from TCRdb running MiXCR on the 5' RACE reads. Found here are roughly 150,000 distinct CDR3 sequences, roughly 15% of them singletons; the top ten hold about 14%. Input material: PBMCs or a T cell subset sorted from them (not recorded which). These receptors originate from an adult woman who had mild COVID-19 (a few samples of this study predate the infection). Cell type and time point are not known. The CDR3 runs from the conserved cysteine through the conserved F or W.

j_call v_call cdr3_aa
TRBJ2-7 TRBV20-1 CSARGQTYEQYF
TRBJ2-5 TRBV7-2 CASSFHGQTQYF
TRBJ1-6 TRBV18 CASSPPTEQGSLHF
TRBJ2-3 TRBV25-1 CASRLTGGTDTQYF
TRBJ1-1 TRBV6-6 CASSSMVGNTEAFF
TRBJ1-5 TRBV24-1 CATSGGGGGIRNQPQHF
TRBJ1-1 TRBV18 CASSPGTGMNTEAFF
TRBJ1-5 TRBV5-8 CASSRGEGWSNQPQHF
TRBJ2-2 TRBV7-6 CASSLLTSGGGELFF
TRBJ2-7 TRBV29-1 CSVEGRGGLPSEQYF
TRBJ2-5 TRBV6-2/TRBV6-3 CASSYVGETQYF
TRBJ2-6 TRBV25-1 CASSDRGGPPGANVLTF
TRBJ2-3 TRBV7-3 CASSLTRDSDSHF
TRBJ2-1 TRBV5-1 CATSGGAGNEQFF
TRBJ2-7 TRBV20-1 CSARKAESYEQYF
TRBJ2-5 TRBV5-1 CASSSKGGGRETQYF
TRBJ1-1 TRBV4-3 CASSQDPGLGNTEAFF
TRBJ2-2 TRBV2 CASRVEEGGFNTGELFF
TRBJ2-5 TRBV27 CASSLRVGETQYF
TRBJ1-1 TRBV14 CASSQGLRNTEAFF
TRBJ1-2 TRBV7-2 CASSPPGQIYGYTF
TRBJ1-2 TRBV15 CATSRDRRGGGYTF
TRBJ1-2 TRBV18 CASSPSTGEGYGYTF
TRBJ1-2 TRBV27 CASSTRGRNYGYTF
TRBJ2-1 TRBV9 CASSVDPEGGEQFF
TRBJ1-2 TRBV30 CAWSLLGPKLYTF
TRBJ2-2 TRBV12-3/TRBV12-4 CASNLRRGGTGELFF
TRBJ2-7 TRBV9 CASNLGGYGEQYF
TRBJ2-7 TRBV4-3 CASSQVSGINTYEQYF
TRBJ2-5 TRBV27 CASSRKYQETQYF
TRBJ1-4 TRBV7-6 CASSLAQTEKLFF
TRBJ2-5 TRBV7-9 CASSVWGTQYF
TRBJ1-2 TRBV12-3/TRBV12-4 CASSPTGGWGYTF
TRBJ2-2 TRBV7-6 CASSFVGGSGELFF
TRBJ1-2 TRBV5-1 CASSPQVNYGYTF
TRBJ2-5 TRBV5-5 CASSLPGTPTRETQYF
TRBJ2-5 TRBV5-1 CASSRGSGGYQETQYF
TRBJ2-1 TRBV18 CASSLGPGYNEQFF